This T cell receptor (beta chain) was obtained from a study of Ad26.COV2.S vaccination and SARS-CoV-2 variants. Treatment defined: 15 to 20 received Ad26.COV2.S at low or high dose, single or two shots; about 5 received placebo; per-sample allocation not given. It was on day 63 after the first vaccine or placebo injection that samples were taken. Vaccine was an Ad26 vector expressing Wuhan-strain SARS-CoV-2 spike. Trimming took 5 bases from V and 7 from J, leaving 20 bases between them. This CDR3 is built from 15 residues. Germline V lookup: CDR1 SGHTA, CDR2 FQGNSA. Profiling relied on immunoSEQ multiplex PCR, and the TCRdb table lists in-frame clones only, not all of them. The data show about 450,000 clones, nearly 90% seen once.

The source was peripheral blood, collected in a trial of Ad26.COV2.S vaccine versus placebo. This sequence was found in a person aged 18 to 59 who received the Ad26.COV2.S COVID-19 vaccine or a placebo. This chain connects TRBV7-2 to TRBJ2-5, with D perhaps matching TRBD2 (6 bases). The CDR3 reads CASSLGPTTGGTQYF. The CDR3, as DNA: TGTGCCAGCAGCCTAGGGCCTACCACCGGGGGGACCCAGTACTTC.